One and the same sample provided the 28 T cell receptor beta chains below, sequenced in a study of blood T cell repertoires in COVID-19. Using immunoSEQ multiplex PCR, the repertoire was profiled, and TCRdb retains in-frame clones only, with some absent. The sample holds some 530,000 clones, roughly nine tenths seen once. The sequencing sample was made of PBMCs or T cells enriched from blood (not recorded which). These receptors came from a woman aged 55-69 years who had recovered from COVID-19.

The chain recombines TRBV6-5 with TRBJ2-1, with a tentative D call TRBD1 (6 bases). From germline, CDR1 is MNHEY and CDR2 SVGAGI. Between the trimmed V and J ends, which lost 5 bases and 2 bases, there was a span of 13 bases. This CDR3 spans 15 amino acids. The CDR3 DNA reads TGTGCCAGCAGTCTTCGGACAGACCCCTACAATGAGCAGTTCTTC. Amino acid sequence: CASSLRTDPYNEQFF.

A few counts support this clone. This chain joins TRBV5-1 and TRBJ1-1; 8 positions agree with TRBD1. Per germline, CDR1 SGHRS and CDR2 YFSETQ. This CDR3 comprises 16 residues. The J segment lost 4 bases and the V segment lost 4 bases, leaving 12 bases of the junction unmatched. CDR3 amino acids: CASSPRGRSAGTEAFF. CDR3 sequence (DNA): TGCGCCAGCAGCCCCAGGGGGCGTTCGGCGGGCACTGAAGCTTTCTTT.

This clone has a handful of counts. This chain joins TRBV10-3 and TRBJ2-1; the D gene is possibly TRBD2 (5 bases). The germline V gene has CDR1 ENHRY and CDR2 SYGVKD. V lost 3 bases and J lost 3, with 6 bases in between. CDR3 length: 13 amino acids. The CDR3 reads CAISDRDYNEQFF. CDR3 coding DNA: TGTGCCATCAGTGACCGGGACTACAATGAGCAGTTCTTC.

The chain couples TRBV28 to TRBJ1-5; the D gene is possibly TRBD1 (6 bases). With 6 bases removed from V and 3 bases from J, the gap between germline ends came to 12 bases. The germline V gene encodes CDR1 MDHEN and CDR2 SYDVKM. The CDR3 is 14 residues long. In DNA, the CDR3 is TGTGCCAGCAGCTCCCAGGGGATCAATCAGCCCCAGCATTTT. Translated, it gives CASSSQGINQPQHF. The entire variable domain, with the rest obtained from reference TRBV28 and TRBJ1-5, is as follows: DVKVTQSSRYLVKRTGEKVFLECVQDMDHENMFWYRQDPGLGLRLIYFSYDVKMKEKGDIPEGYSVSREKKERFSLILESASTNQTSMYLCASSSQGINQPQHFGDGTRLSIL.

This chain joins TRBV2 and TRBJ1-6; 7 bases map to TRBD1. V was pared by 5 bases and J by 7 bases, with 11 bases of the junction left unmatched. Germline V gene sequence: CDR1 SNHLY, CDR2 FYNNEI. This CDR3 contains 16 residues. The CDR3 spells CASSSSKGAGNSPLHF. CDR3 nucleotide sequence: TGTGCCAGCAGTTCTTCTAAGGGGGCGGGGAATTCACCCCTCCACTTT.

The chain employs TRBV5-1 and TRBJ1-2; perhaps TRBD1 as D (5 bases). Germline V gene data show CDR1 as SGHRS and CDR2 as YFSETQ. CDR3 length: 15 amino acids. V shed 1 base and J shed 2 bases, with 12 bases lying between them. CDR3 loop: CASSLLGQGNYGYTF. In nucleotides, the CDR3 is TGCGCCAGCAGCTTGTTGGGGCAAGGGAACTATGGCTACACCTTC.

This sequence joins TRBV18 and TRBJ2-7, with D tentatively TRBD2 (6 bases). Deletions cut 2 bases from V and 2 bases from J, with 13 bases between. CDR1 is KGHSH, CDR2 LQKENI, per germline. The CDR3 has 15 amino acids. This CDR3 is CASSPGTSRPYEQYV. The CDR3 bases are TGTGCCAGCTCACCAGGGACTTCCCGGCCCTACGAGCAGTACGTC.

Concerning this clone: Other DNA sequences within the sample encode an identical CDR3. The rearrangement links TRBV3-1 (or the pseudogene TRBV3-2) to TRBJ2-1; tentatively, D is TRBD2 (7 bases). Trimming shortened V by 1 base and J by 9 bases, and 10 bases separated the two germline ends. CDR3 length equals 13 residues. Germline CDR1 and CDR2: LGHDT and YNNKEL (reference sequence). In DNA, the CDR3 is TGTGCCAGCAGCCAAGTTAGGGGGGGTGAGCAGTTCTTC. This sequence encodes CASSQVRGGEQFF.

The rearrangement joins TRBV10-3 to TRBJ2-3, with TRBD2 matching 10 bases. V lost 4 bases to trimming and J lost 6 bases; unmatched junction nucleotides: 7. This CDR3 region has 15 residues. Per the germline V gene, CDR1 is ENHRY and CDR2 is SYGVKD. The DNA for the CDR3 is TGTGCCATCAGTGTGGGGCTAGCGGGGGAGGATACGCAGTATTTT. Translating it yields CAISVGLAGEDTQYF.

As to this clone: An end of the junction differs from the germline gene, which may be a read error. The chain uses TRBV3-1 (or the pseudogene TRBV3-2) and TRBJ1-1; 8 bases fit TRBD1. This CDR3 spans 16 amino acids. From germline, CDR1 is LGHDT and CDR2 YNNKEL (reference sequence). The CDR3 protein is CVSSRVLTGGNTEAFF. CDR3 sequence (DNA): TGTGTCAGCAGCCGAGTGTTAACAGGGGGGAACACTGAAGCTTTCTTT.

V gene TRBV4-1 combines with J gene TRBJ2-5, with TRBD1 matching over 9 bases. Germline-derived CDR1 and CDR2 are MGHRA and YSYEKL. Trimming at V came to 4 bases and at J to 6 bases, leaving 9 bases not matched to a gene. This CDR3 comprises 15 residues. CDR3 loop: CASSLLRDREKTQYF. For the CDR3, the DNA is TGCGCCAGCAGCCTCCTCCGGGACAGGGAAAAGACCCAGTACTTC.

CDR3 in amino acids: CASSLRGGSRTDTQYF. CDR3 DNA sequence: TGCGCCAGCAGCTTGCGCGGGGGCTCACGCACAGATACGCAGTATTTT. V gene TRBV5-1 combines with J gene TRBJ2-3; D may be TRBD2 (7 bases). Looked up from germline, CDR1 is SGHRS and CDR2 is YFSETQ. Trimming stripped 1 base from V and 1 base from J, with 13 bases between. The CDR3 totals 16 residues.

About this clone: The same CDR3 can be traced to other DNA sequences in this sample. The genes are TRBV4-1 and TRBJ1-2, with D uncertain. The germline V gene encodes CDR1 MGHRA and CDR2 YSYEKL. This CDR3 is built from 14 residues. V was cut by 4 bases and J by 2 bases, with 11 bases left in between. CDR3 sequence (DNA): TGCGCCAGCAGCCCCTTAGGAGGAAACTATGGCTACACCTTC. Translation: CASSPLGGNYGYTF.

The chain has TRBV29-1 and TRBJ2-5; 8 bases agree with TRBD2. Germline V CDR1 and CDR2: SQVTM, ANQGSEA. The CDR3 length is 13 residues. V lost 7 bases, J lost 4 bases, and 8 bases stayed unmatched. CDR3 amino acids: CSDRKAGVETQYF. The DNA for the CDR3 is TGCAGCGACCGAAAAGCGGGGGTAGAGACCCAGTACTTC.

This clone was picked up one time. The chain employs TRBV11-2 and TRBJ2-1; 11 bases line up with TRBD2. The V gene's germline CDR1 is SGHAT and CDR2 FQNNGV. The CDR3 totals 18 residues. V dropped 3 bases and J dropped 7; count of bases not matched to a gene: 14. CDR3 loop: CASSFLAGGPNLGNEQFF. The CDR3 nucleotides are TGTGCCAGCAGCTTTTTAGCGGGGGGGCCAAACCTGGGGAATGAGCAGTTCTTC. The full variable domain, in which reference TRBV11-2 and TRBJ2-1 provide the parts outside the CDR3, is EAGVAQSPRYKIIEKRQSVAFWCNPISGHATLYWYQQILGQGPKLLIQFQNNGVVDDSQLPKDRFSAERLKGVDSTLKIQPAKLEDSAVYLCASSFLAGGPNLGNEQFFGPGTRLTVL.

This clone is a singleton in its sample. The chain uses TRBV5-1 and TRBJ1-1, with D perhaps matching TRBD1 (5 bases). The V gene's germline CDR1 is SGHRS and CDR2 YFSETQ. The length of the CDR3 is 14 residues. The germline V and J ends were trimmed by 4 bases and 0 bases, with 10 bases remaining between them. CDR3 DNA sequence: TGCGCCAGCAGCCCGGGGGGGATGAACACTGAAGCTTTCTTT. It is translated as CASSPGGMNTEAFF.

The rearrangement links TRBV4-1 to TRBJ1-2; D uncertain. Deletions cut 3 bases from V and 0 bases from J, with 11 bases between. The length of the CDR3 is 15 residues. From germline, CDR1 is MGHRA and CDR2 YSYEKL. CDR3 sequence (DNA): TGCGCCAGCAGCCAGACGGACGGGACTAACTATGGCTACACCTTC. It translates to CASSQTDGTNYGYTF.

The gene calls are TRBV5-1 and TRBJ1-5; TRBD1 is a possible D gene (6 bases). V lost 4 bases, J lost 0 bases, and 14 bases lay in between. The CDR3 is 16 residues long. Germline CDR1 SGHRS, CDR2 YFSETQ. The CDR3: CASSIGTLDSNQPQHF. Written as DNA, the CDR3 is TGCGCCAGCAGCATAGGGACACTCGATAGCAATCAGCCCCAGCATTTT.

The rearrangement links TRBV6-6 to TRBJ2-5; D is uncertain. The germline CDR1 and CDR2 sequences are MNHNY and SVGAGI (reference sequence). The germline V and J ends were trimmed by 6 bases and 2 bases, with 10 bases remaining between them. There are 13 residues in the CDR3. In nucleotides, the CDR3 is TGTGCCAGCAGACCCGGGTATCAAGAGACCCAGTACTTC. This sequence encodes CASRPGYQETQYF.

The chain uses TRBV19 and TRBJ2-7; the D gene is possibly TRBD1 (6 bases). The CDR3 covers 13 residues. The germline V gene has CDR1 LNHDA and CDR2 SQIVND (reference sequence). Between the trimmed V and J ends, which lost 6 bases and 0 bases, there was a span of 9 bases. CDR3 nucleotides: TGTGCCAGTAGCCGGACAGTCTCCTACGAGCAGTACTTC. Translation gives CASSRTVSYEQYF.

The chain combines TRBV5-3 with TRBJ2-3; 14 bases are a match to TRBD2. TRBV5-3 is treated as an ORF (open reading frame) with a function not yet certain. This CDR3 contains 21 residues. The V and J ends lost 3 bases and 2 bases, in that order; junction bases with no gene match: 17. CDR3 in DNA: TGTGCCAGAAGCTCGCCACTACCGGGACTAGCGGGGGTCTACTCCACAGATACGCAGTATTTT. Protein: CARSSPLPGLAGVYSTDTQYF.

DNA for the CDR3: TGTGCCTCACTTAACAGGGAGGGCACTGAAGCTTTCTTT. The encoded protein is CASLNREGTEAFF. The J gene is TRBJ1-1, the V gene TRBV10-3; perhaps TRBD1 as D (6 bases). Germline lookup yields CDR1 ENHRY and CDR2 SYGVKD. The V gene lost 11 bases and the J gene lost 4 bases, with 17 bases spanning the gap. The CDR3 spans 13 residues.

Notes on this clone: The sample has other DNA sequences that encode this CDR3 too. The chain uses TRBV18 and TRBJ1-2, with 8 bases lining up with TRBD1. The CDR3 length is 14 residues. Germline CDR1 KGHSH, CDR2 LQKENI. V shed 3 bases, J shed 3 bases, and the junction held 3 bases outside the gene matches. CDR3 in amino acids: CASSPGQGDYGYTF. CDR3 DNA sequence: TGTGCCAGCTCACCCGGACAGGGCGACTATGGCTACACCTTC.

The chain joins TRBV19 to TRBJ1-6; 9 nucleotides line up with TRBD1. Germline CDR1 and CDR2: LNHDA and SQIVND (reference sequence). The junction had 7 bases not matched to a gene; V was cut back by 3 bases and J by 7 bases. The length of the CDR3 is 16 residues. CDR3 nucleotides: TGTGCCAGTAGTATCCTGACCGGGACAGGGAATTCACCCCTCCACTTT. Encoded protein: CASSILTGTGNSPLHF.

The rearrangement links TRBV6-5 to TRBJ2-3; 11 nucleotides agree with TRBD1. The CDR3 contains 15 residues. CDR1 MNHEY and CDR2 SVGAGI come from the germline V gene. The ends lost 4 bases at V and 2 bases at J; junction bases unmatched: 2. In DNA form, the CDR3 reads TGTGCCAGCAGTTCGGGACAGGGGGACACAGATACGCAGTATTTT. This sequence encodes CASSSGQGDTDTQYF.

The gene calls are TRBV7-2 and TRBJ1-2; TRBD1 matches at 10 bases. V lost 9 bases and J lost 4; bases outside the gene matches: 14. The CDR3 contains 16 residues. Germline V gene sequence: CDR1 SGHTA, CDR2 FQGNSA. The CDR3 DNA reads as TGTGCCAGTCCGAAAAAGACAGGGGGCGGGGGCTATGGCTACACCTTC. Translated: CASPKKTGGGGYGYTF.

This rearrangement joins TRBV30 to TRBJ1-4; 9 bases agree with TRBD1. This CDR3 contains 15 residues. Germline CDR1 and CDR2: GTSNPN and SVGIG (reference sequence). V gave up 4 bases and J gave up 8 bases; unmatched junction bases: 11. The CDR3: CAWKDLQGAGEKLFF. CDR3 coding DNA: TGTGCCTGGAAGGACCTACAGGGGGCTGGGGAAAAACTGTTTTTT.

V gene TRBV12-3 or TRBV12-4 combines with J gene TRBJ1-5, with 7 bases matching TRBD1. V shed 5 bases and J 6 bases; nucleotides not matched to a gene: 1. This CDR3 comprises 12 residues. The CDR3 reads CASSNRGQPQHF. CDR3 nucleotides: TGTGCCAGCAGTAACAGGGGTCAGCCCCAGCATTTT.